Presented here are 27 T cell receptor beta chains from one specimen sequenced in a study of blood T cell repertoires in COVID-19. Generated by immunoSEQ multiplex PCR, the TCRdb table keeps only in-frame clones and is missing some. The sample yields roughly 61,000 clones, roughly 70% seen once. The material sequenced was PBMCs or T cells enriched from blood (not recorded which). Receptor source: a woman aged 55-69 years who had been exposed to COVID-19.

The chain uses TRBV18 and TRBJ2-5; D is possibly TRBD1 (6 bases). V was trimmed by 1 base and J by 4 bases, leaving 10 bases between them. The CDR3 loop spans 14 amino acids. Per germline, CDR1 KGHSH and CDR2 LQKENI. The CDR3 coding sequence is TGTGCCAGCTCACCACAGACAGGAGGAGAGACCCAGTACTTC. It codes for CASSPQTGGETQYF.

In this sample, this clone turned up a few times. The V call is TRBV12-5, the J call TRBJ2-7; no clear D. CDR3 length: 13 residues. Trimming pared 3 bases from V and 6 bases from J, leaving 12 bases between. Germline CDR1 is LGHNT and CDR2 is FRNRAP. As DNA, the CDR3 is TGTGCTAGTGGTTTCTCAGGTTCCCTCGAGCAGTACTTC. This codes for CASGFSGSLEQYF.

The CDR3 bases are TGTGCCAGCAGTTTGACAGGGGGAAACACCATATATTTT. This sequence encodes CASSLTGGNTIYF. The chain carries TRBV12-3 or TRBV12-4 and TRBJ1-3; 7 bases fit TRBD1. V was clipped by 3 bases and J by 4 bases; unmatched bases: 0. The CDR3 sequence is 13 residues long.

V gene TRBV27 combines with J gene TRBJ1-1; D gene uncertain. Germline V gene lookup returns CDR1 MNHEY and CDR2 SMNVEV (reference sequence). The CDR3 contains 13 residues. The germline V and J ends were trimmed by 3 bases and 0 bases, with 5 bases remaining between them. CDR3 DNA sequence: TGTGCCAGCAGTTTCGAGTTGAACACTGAAGCTTTCTTT. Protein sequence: CASSFELNTEAFF.

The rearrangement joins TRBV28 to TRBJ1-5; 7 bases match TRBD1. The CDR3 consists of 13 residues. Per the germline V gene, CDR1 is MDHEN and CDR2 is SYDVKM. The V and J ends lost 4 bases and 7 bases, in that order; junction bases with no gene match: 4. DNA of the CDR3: TGTGCCAGCAGTTGGACAGGAGACCAGCCCCAGCATTTT. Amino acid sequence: CASSWTGDQPQHF.

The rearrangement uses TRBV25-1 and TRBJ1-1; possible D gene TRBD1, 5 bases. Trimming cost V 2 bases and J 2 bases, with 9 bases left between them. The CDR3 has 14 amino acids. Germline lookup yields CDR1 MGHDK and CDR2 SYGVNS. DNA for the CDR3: TGTGCCAGCAGTGAAGCGGGACCTAACACTGAAGCTTTCTTT. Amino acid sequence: CASSEAGPNTEAFF. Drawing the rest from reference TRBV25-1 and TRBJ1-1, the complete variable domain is EADIYQTPRYLVIGTGKKITLECSQTMGHDKMYWYQQDPGMELHLIHYSYGVNSTEKGDLSSESTVSRIRTEHFPLTLESARPSHTSQYLCASSEAGPNTEAFFGQGTRLTVV.

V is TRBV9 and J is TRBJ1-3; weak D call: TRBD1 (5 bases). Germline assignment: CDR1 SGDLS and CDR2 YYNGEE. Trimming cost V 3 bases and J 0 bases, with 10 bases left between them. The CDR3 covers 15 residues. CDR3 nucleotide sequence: TGTGCCAGCAGCGCCACAGGCTACTCTGGAAACACCATATATTTT. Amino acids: CASSATGYSGNTIYF.

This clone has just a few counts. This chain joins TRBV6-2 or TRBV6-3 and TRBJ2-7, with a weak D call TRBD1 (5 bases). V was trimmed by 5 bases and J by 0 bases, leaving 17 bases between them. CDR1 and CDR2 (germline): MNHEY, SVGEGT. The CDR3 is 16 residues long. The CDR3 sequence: CASSPPRKGASYEQYF. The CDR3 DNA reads TGTGCCAGCAGTCCCCCCAGAAAAGGGGCCTCCTACGAGCAGTACTTC.

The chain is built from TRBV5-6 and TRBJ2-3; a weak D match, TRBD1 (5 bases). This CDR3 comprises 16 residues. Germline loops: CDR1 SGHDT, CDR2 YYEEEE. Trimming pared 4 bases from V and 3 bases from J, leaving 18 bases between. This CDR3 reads CASSHELQGRTDTQYF. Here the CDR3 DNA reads TGTGCCAGCAGCCATGAGCTTCAGGGTCGGACAGATACGCAGTATTTT. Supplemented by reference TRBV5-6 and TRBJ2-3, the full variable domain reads DAGVTQSPTHLIKTRGQQVTLRCSPKSGHDTVSWYQQALGQGPQFIFQYYEEEERQRGNFPDRFSGHQFPNYSSELNVNALLLGDSALYLCASSHELQGRTDTQYFGPGTRLTVL.

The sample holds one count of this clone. The CDR3 sequence: CASSLSQGARSYNEQFF. CDR3 nucleotide sequence: TGTGCCAGCAGCCTATCACAGGGGGCGCGGTCCTACAATGAGCAGTTCTTC. The chain is built from TRBV7-2 and TRBJ2-1; 9 nucleotides line up with TRBD1. The germline V gene has CDR1 SGHTA and CDR2 FQGNSA. J was trimmed by 1 base and V by 5 bases; bases with no gene match: 9. The CDR3 is 17 amino acids.

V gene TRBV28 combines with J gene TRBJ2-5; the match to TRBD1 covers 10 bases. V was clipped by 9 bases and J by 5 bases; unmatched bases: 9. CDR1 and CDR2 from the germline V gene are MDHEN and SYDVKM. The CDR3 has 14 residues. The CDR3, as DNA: TGTGCCAGTCTACCCCAGACAGGGGGCGAGACCCAGTACTTC. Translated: CASLPQTGGETQYF. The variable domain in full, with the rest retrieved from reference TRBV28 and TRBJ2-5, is DVKVTQSSRYLVKRTGEKVFLECVQDMDHENMFWYRQDPGLGLRLIYFSYDVKMKEKGDIPEGYSVSREKKERFSLILESASTNQTSMYLCASLPQTGGETQYFGPGTRLLVL.

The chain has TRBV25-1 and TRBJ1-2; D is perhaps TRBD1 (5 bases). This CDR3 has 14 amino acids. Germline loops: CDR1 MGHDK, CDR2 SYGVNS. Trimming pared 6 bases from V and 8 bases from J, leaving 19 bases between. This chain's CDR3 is CASRPDRGGVGYTF. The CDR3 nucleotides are TGTGCCAGCAGACCAGATAGGGGAGGGGTAGGCTACACCTTC.

The CDR3 here is CASSLERGAYGYTF. In nucleotides, the CDR3 is TGTGCCAGCAGCTTGGAAAGGGGTGCCTATGGCTACACCTTC. J is TRBJ1-2 and V is TRBV7-2; D perhaps matches TRBD1 (5 bases). Per the germline V gene, CDR1 is SGHTA and CDR2 is FQGNSA. The CDR3 spans 14 residues. Trimming shortened V by 3 bases and J by 4 bases, and 12 bases separated the two germline ends.

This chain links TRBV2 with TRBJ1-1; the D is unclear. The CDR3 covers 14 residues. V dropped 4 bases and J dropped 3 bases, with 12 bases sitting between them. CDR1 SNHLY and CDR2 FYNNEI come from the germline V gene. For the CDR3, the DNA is TGTGCCAGCAGTGGGAACAGCAGAGACACTGAAGCTTTCTTT. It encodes CASSGNSRDTEAFF.

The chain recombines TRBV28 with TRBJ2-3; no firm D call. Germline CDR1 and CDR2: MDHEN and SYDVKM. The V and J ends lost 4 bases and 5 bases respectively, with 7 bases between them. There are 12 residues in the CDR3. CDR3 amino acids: CASSSELDTQYF. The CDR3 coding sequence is TGTGCCAGCAGTTCCGAGCTAGATACGCAGTATTTT.

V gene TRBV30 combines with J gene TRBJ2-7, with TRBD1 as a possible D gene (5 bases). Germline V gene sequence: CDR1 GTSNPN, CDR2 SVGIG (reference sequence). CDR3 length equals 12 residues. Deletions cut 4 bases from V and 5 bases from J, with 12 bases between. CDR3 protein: CAWTLQGDEQYF. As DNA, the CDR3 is TGTGCCTGGACCCTGCAGGGTGACGAGCAGTACTTC.

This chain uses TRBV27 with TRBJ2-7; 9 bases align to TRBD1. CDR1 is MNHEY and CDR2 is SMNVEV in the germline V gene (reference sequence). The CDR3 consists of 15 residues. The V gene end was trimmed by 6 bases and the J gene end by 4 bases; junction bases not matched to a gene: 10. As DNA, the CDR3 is TGTGCCAGCAGCGGTACCGGGACAGGGAGTTACGAGCAGTACTTC. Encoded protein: CASSGTGTGSYEQYF.

Written as DNA, the CDR3 is TGTGCCACCAGTGATGCTCCGGGACTAGCGGACAATGAGCAGTTCTTC. As protein: CATSDAPGLADNEQFF. The rearrangement joins TRBV24-1 to TRBJ2-1; 11 bases map to TRBD2. This CDR3 comprises 16 residues. The germline V gene encodes CDR1 KGHDR and CDR2 SFDVKD. J lost 5 bases, V lost 3 bases, and 5 bases had no gene match.

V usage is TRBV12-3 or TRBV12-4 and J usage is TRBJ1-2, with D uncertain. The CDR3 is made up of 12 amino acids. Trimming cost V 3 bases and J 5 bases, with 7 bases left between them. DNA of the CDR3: TGTGCCAGCAGTTTGGCGGCGTATGGCTACACCTTC. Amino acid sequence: CASSLAAYGYTF.

Here the CDR3 reads CASSQVGTLNTGELFF. The CDR3 DNA reads as TGTGCCAGCAGCCAAGTTGGGACATTAAACACCGGGGAGCTGTTTTTT. The rearrangement uses TRBV3-1 (or the pseudogene TRBV3-2) and TRBJ2-2; TRBD1 might be the D (6 bases). This CDR3 contains 16 residues. V was cut by 1 base and J by 2 bases, with 11 bases left in between. CDR1 and CDR2 (germline): LGHDT, YNNKEL (reference sequence).

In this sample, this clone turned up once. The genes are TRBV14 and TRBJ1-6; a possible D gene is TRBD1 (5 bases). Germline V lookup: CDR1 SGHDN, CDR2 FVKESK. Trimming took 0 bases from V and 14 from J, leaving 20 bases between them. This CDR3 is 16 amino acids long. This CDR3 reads CASSQDKGTWGPALHF. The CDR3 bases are TGTGCCAGCAGCCAAGATAAGGGAACCTGGGGCCCAGCCCTCCACTTT.

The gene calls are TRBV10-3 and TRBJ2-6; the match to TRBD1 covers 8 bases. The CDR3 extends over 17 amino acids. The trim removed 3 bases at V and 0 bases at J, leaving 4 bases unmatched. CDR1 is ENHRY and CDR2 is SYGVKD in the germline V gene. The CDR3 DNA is TGTGCCATCAGTGACAGGGGGCAAGGCTCTGGGGCCAACGTCCTGACTTTC. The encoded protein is CAISDRGQGSGANVLTF.

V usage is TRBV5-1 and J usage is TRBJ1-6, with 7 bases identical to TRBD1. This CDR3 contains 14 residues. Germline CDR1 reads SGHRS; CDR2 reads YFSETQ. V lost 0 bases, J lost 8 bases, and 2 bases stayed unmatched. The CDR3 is CASSLVQGDSPLHF. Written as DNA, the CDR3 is TGCGCCAGCAGCTTGGTCCAGGGGGATTCACCCCTCCACTTT.

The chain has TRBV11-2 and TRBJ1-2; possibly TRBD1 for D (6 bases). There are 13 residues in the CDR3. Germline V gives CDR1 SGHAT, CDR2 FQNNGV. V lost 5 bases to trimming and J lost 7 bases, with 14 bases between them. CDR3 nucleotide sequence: TGTGCCAGCAGCGGTCGCAGGGGAGTTGGCTACACCTTC. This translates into CASSGRRGVGYTF.

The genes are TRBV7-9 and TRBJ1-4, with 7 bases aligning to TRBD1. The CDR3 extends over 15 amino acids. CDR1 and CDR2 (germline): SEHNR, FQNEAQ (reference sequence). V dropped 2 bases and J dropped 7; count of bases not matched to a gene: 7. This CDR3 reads CASSLTPSGGEKLFF. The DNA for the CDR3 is TGTGCCAGCAGCTTAACCCCCTCAGGGGGTGAAAAACTGTTTTTT.

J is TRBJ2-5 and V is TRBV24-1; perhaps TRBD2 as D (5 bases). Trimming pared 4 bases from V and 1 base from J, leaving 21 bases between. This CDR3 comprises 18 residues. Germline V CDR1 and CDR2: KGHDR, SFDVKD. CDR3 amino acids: CATSEIKAGITPQETQYF. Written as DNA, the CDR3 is TGTGCCACCAGTGAGATCAAGGCGGGTATCACCCCCCAAGAGACCCAGTACTTC.

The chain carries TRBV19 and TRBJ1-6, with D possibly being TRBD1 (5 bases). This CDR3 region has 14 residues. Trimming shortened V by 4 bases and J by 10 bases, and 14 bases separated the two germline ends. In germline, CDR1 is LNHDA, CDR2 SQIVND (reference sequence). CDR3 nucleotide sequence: TGTGCCAGTAGTACGACTAACGGGGGGTCACCCCTCCACTTT. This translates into CASSTTNGGSPLHF.